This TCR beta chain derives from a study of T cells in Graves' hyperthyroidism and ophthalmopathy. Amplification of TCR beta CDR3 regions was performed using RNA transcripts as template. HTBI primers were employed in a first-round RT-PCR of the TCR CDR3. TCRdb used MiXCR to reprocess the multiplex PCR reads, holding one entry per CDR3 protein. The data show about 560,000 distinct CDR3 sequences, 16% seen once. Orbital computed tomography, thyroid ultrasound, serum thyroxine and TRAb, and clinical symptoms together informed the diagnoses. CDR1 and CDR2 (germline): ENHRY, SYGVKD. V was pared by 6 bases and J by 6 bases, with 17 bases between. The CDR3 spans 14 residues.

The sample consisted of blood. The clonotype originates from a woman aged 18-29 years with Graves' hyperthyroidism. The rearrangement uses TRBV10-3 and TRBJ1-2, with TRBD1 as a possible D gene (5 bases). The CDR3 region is CAISGRTKRNGYTF. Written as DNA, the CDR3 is TGTGCCATCAGCGGAAGGACAAAGCGAAATGGCTACACCTTC.